This T cell receptor (beta chain) was observed in a study of blood T cells in healthy people across ages. Per the germline V gene, CDR1 is SGDLS and CDR2 is YYNGEE. CDR3 size: 11 residues. Trimming pared 3 bases from V and 7 bases from J, leaving 5 bases between. The use of a sample-barcoded 5' primer and a J-beta primer mix characterized a second PCR of roughly 6 to 11 cycles. All samples gave at least 2.5 million CDR3-containing paired-end reads. TCRdb independently ran MiXCR on the 5' RACE reads; one entry per CDR3 protein. The sample consists of around 1,500,000 distinct CDR3 sequences, 28% of them appearing once. This clonotype showed up many times.

The chain recombines TRBV9 with TRBJ2-1; D remains ambiguous. Sequencing was performed on blood. The TCR sequence derives from a woman aged 25 to 39 in good health. The chain's CDR3 is CASSGRNEQFF. The CDR3 DNA reads as TGTGCCAGCAGCGGACGGAATGAGCAGTTCTTC.